This passage covers 23 T cell receptor beta chains from one sample sequenced in a study of CD8 T cells in ankylosing spondylitis. Overall study findings and caveats: Characteristic of ankylosing spondylitis blood, it appeared, was a TCR beta motif comprising fewer than 10 highly homologous variants.

What these receptors recognize is not known. TCRdb called the 5' RACE reads again in MiXCR, with one record for every CDR3 protein. The sample contains 500,000 to 550,000 distinct CDR3 sequences, over 9.5% of which appear only once. Sequenced sample: blood, either unsorted or a sorted T cell fraction (not recorded which). Source of these receptors: a male donor with ankylosing spondylitis.

This clonotype was seen a few times. The V call is TRBV20-1, the J call TRBJ2-3; weak D call: TRBD2 (6 bases). V lost 7 bases and J 0 bases, leaving 14 bases between the germline ends. The germline CDR1 and CDR2 sequences are DFQATT and SNEGSKA (reference sequence). The CDR3 covers 14 residues. The CDR3 loop reads CSVLSGASTDTQYF. The CDR3 DNA reads as TGCAGTGTCCTTAGCGGAGCTAGCACAGATACGCAGTATTTT.

This chain links TRBV20-1 with TRBJ2-3, with a tentative D call TRBD2 (5 bases). The CDR3 is made up of 14 amino acids. V lost 6 bases and J lost 5, with 18 bases in between. Germline-derived CDR1 and CDR2 are DFQATT and SNEGSKA (reference sequence). The CDR3 protein is CSAIGVGVQDTQYF. CDR3 DNA sequence: TGCAGTGCAATTGGAGTCGGGGTGCAAGATACGCAGTATTTT.

The chain has TRBV18 and TRBJ1-1, with D possibly TRBD1 on 5 matching bases. Germline CDR1 and CDR2: KGHSH and LQKENI. Trimming removed 4 bases from V and 3 bases from J, with 12 bases in between. The CDR3 runs 14 residues. Written as DNA, the CDR3 is TGTGCCAGCTCACAAGGCAGGGTTGACACTGAAGCTTTCTTT. Translating gives CASSQGRVDTEAFF.

In its sample, this clonotype was seen a few times. The rearrangement joins TRBV6-1 to TRBJ2-1, with TRBD2 as a possible D gene (6 bases). The germline V and J ends were trimmed by 2 bases and 7 bases, with 21 bases remaining between them. Germline-derived CDR1 and CDR2 are MNHNS and SASEGT. There are 17 residues in the CDR3. CDR3 in amino acids: CASSEWRTGVYGNEQFF. The CDR3 coding sequence is TGTGCCAGCAGTGAATGGCGAACGGGAGTGTATGGGAATGAGCAGTTCTTC.

This clonotype has only a few counts. V and J are TRBV7-2 and TRBJ2-3; D gene uncertain. CDR1 SGHTA and CDR2 FQGNSA come from the germline V gene. The ends were cut back, 5 bases at V and 0 bases at J, with 15 bases in the middle. The CDR3 contains 16 residues. The CDR3 protein is CASSRQTEPSTDTQYF. Here the CDR3 DNA reads TGTGCCAGCAGCCGACAAACGGAACCTAGCACAGATACGCAGTATTTT.

To note about this clonotype: With a much larger clone just one base away, this may be a read error. This chain uses TRBV12-3 or TRBV12-4 with TRBJ2-1; D possibly uses TRBD1 or TRBD2 (5 bases each). This CDR3 has 11 residues. The V end lost 6 bases, the J end lost 11 bases, and 11 bases lay between the germline ends. In DNA form, the CDR3 reads TGTGCCAGCAGGTTATGGGACCAGCAGTTCTTC. Its translation is CASRLWDQQFF.

The V and J genes are TRBV15 and TRBJ1-2; weak D call: TRBD1 (5 bases). The V gene lost 0 bases and the J gene lost 4 bases, with 9 bases spanning the gap. From germline, CDR1 is LNHNV and CDR2 YYDKDF (reference sequence). The length of the CDR3 is 14 residues. CDR3 in DNA: TGTGCCACCAGCAGAGAAGACAGCGGCTATGGCTACACCTTC. Amino acid sequence: CATSREDSGYGYTF. Filled out from reference TRBV15 and TRBJ1-2, the complete variable domain reads DAMVIQNPRYQVTQFGKPVTLSCSQTLNHNVMYWYQQKSSQAPKLLFHYYDKDFNNEADTPDNFQSRRPNTSFCFLDIRSPGLGDTAMYLCATSREDSGYGYTFGSGTRLTVV.

V gene TRBV7-2 combines with J gene TRBJ2-5; 13 bases agree with TRBD2. Germline V gene data show CDR1 as SGHTA and CDR2 as FQGNSA. V shed 5 bases, J shed 5 bases, and the junction held 8 bases outside the gene matches. CDR3 size: 16 residues. This CDR3 reads CASSPRTSGGGETQYF. As DNA, the CDR3 is TGTGCCAGCAGCCCCCGGACTAGCGGGGGAGGGGAGACCCAGTACTTC.

The chain is built from TRBV3-1 and TRBJ1-2, with D perhaps matching TRBD1 (6 bases). The germline CDR1 and CDR2 sequences are LGHDT and YNNKEL (reference sequence). Trimming took 0 bases from V and 4 from J, leaving 15 bases between them. The CDR3 is 16 residues long. The CDR3 sequence: CASSQDLGGLSYGYTF. CDR3 bases: TGTGCCAGCAGCCAAGATTTAGGGGGACTGAGCTATGGCTACACCTTC.

This clonotype showed up many times. The CDR3 coding sequence is TGTGCCAGCAGTTTAAACACAGGGGCGACTGAAGCTTTCTTT. It yields the protein CASSLNTGATEAFF. This chain joins TRBV12-3 or TRBV12-4 and TRBJ1-1; 7 bases agree with TRBD1. The ends lost 2 bases at V and 5 bases at J; junction bases unmatched: 5. The CDR3 length is 14 residues.

This chain connects TRBV12-3 or TRBV12-4 to TRBJ2-2; TRBD1 matches 8 bases. The CDR3 totals 17 residues. V was clipped by 3 bases and J by 4 bases; unmatched bases: 10. The CDR3, as DNA: TGTGCCAGCAGTTTCCCCCAAGGACAGGGAATCACCGGGGAGCTGTTTTTT. This gives the protein CASSFPQGQGITGELFF.

Many counts were recorded for this clonotype. The gene calls are TRBV20-1 and TRBJ1-6; D is unresolved. This CDR3 is built from 14 residues. The ends were cut back, 1 base at V and 10 bases at J, with 14 bases in the middle. Germline V gene data show CDR1 as DFQATT and CDR2 as SNEGSKA (reference sequence). CDR3 bases: TGCAGTGCTAGAGCCGACCCCCTAGGGTCACCCCTCCACTTT. This gives the protein CSARADPLGSPLHF.

The chain links TRBV14 to TRBJ2-1; 10 nucleotides align to TRBD2. CDR3 length: 18 amino acids. CDR1 SGHDN and CDR2 FVKESK come from the germline V gene. V lost 0 bases to trimming and J lost 4 bases; unmatched junction nucleotides: 9. Here the CDR3 DNA reads TGTGCCAGCAGCCAAGACCTCGCGGGACTAGCGACTTACAATGAGCAGTTCTTC. It translates to CASSQDLAGLATYNEQFF.

This clonotype has only a few counts. This chain uses TRBV21-1 with TRBJ1-2. TRBV21-1 is reported as a pseudogene. The CDR3 has 15 residues. The CDR3 nucleotides are TGTGCCAGCTTACCTCCTAACCCGAGCCACCATGGCTACACCTTC. Its protein product is CASLPPNPSHHGYTF.

The sample holds many counts of this clonotype. This chain links TRBV10-3 with TRBJ2-7; 7 nucleotides match TRBD2. This CDR3 has 14 amino acids. Germline V lookup: CDR1 ENHRY, CDR2 SYGVKD. With V trimmed by 8 bases and J by 0 bases, 7 bases remained unmatched. CDR3 DNA sequence: TGTGCCATCCACGCGGGAGTTTACTCCTACGAGCAGTACGTC. Its protein is CAIHAGVYSYEQYV.

This clonotype turned up a few times. This chain uses TRBV2 with TRBJ1-1; D not resolved. Germline CDR1 is SNHLY and CDR2 is FYNNEI. This CDR3 has 14 residues. The V end lost 7 bases, the J end lost 1 base, and 13 bases lay between the germline ends. The CDR3 DNA follows: TGTGCCAGCACCGAGGGAGAGAAGAACACTGAAGCTTTCTTT. Amino acid sequence: CASTEGEKNTEAFF.

The J gene is TRBJ2-1, the V gene TRBV12-3 or TRBV12-4; TRBD1 matches 8 bases. The CDR3 is 15 amino acids. With 5 bases clipped from V and 0 bases from J, the junction kept 3 bases outside the gene matches. For the CDR3, the DNA is TGTGCCAGCAGTCACAGGGGGGTCTCCTACAATGAGCAGTTCTTC. As protein: CASSHRGVSYNEQFF.

This clonotype was observed a handful of times. The rearrangement links TRBV6-4 to TRBJ1-2, with a possible D match to TRBD1 (5 bases). In germline, CDR1 is MRHNA, CDR2 SNTAGT. V was trimmed by 4 bases and J by 3 bases, leaving 15 bases between them. CDR3 length: 15 amino acids. DNA of the CDR3: TGTGCCAGCAGTGTGTCCCTGGGGGGGGACTATGGCTACACCTTC. It translates to CASSVSLGGDYGYTF.

This clonotype was observed a handful of times. The chain combines TRBV5-1 with TRBJ2-5, with 7 bases matching TRBD2. V was pared by 5 bases and J by 2 bases, with 9 bases of the junction left unmatched. CDR1 is SGHRS and CDR2 is YFSETQ in the germline V gene. The CDR3 totals 15 residues. The CDR3 sequence: CASRRDSGQQETQYF. In DNA, the CDR3 is TGCGCCAGCAGGAGGGATAGCGGGCAACAAGAGACCCAGTACTTC. Combining the CDR3 with reference TRBV5-1 and TRBJ2-5 gives the whole variable domain KAGVTQTPRYLIKTRGQQVTLSCSPISGHRSVSWYQQTPGQGLQFLFEYFSETQRNKGNFPGRFSGRQFSNSRSEMNVSTLELGDSALYLCASRRDSGQQETQYFGPGTRLLVL.

In its sample, this clonotype was seen a few times. V and J are TRBV24-1 and TRBJ2-5, with D tentatively TRBD2 (7 bases). This CDR3 has 12 residues. Trimming took off 6 bases at V and 4 bases at J, with 8 bases between the two ends. Germline-derived CDR1 and CDR2 are KGHDR and SFDVKD. CDR3 sequence reads: CATSRGGETQYF. For the CDR3, the DNA is TGTGCCACCAGTAGGGGGGGAGAGACCCAGTACTTC.

This chain links TRBV7-9 with TRBJ2-3; D possibly corresponds to TRBD2 (6 bases). V shed 3 bases and J shed 4 bases, with 11 bases lying between them. CDR1 is SEHNR, CDR2 FQNEAQ, per germline (reference sequence). The CDR3 is 14 amino acids. CDR3 nucleotides: TGTGCCAGCAGCTTTTCGGGAGTAGCAGATACGCAGTATTTT. Its translation: CASSFSGVADTQYF.

This clonotype turned up a few times. This chain uses TRBV7-9 with TRBJ1-1, with D possibly being TRBD1 (6 bases). CDR1 SEHNR and CDR2 FQNEAQ come from the germline V gene (reference sequence). The CDR3 runs to 15 residues. Deletions cut 1 base from V and 4 bases from J, with 13 bases between. CDR3 amino acids: CASSLGDTAGTEAFF. The CDR3 DNA follows: TGTGCCAGCAGCTTAGGGGACACGGCGGGCACTGAAGCTTTCTTT.

This clonotype has just a few counts. The chain uses TRBV7-9 and TRBJ1-1; maybe TRBD1 (5 bases). This CDR3 spans 15 amino acids. Looked up from germline, CDR1 is SEHNR and CDR2 is FQNEAQ (reference sequence). The V end was cut by 6 bases, the J end by 5 bases, with 19 bases between. CDR3 sequence (DNA): TGTGCCAGCAGTCCCCGCGGGGGGGAGTGGACTGAAGCTTTCTTT. Translated, it gives CASSPRGGEWTEAFF.